This T cell receptor beta chain was identified during a study of blood T cell repertoires in COVID-19. About the study: T cells, B-cell-depleted T cells, or PBMCs supplied cDNA or gDNA.

The assay was immunoSEQ multiplex PCR, and TCRdb's table has in-frame clones only and misses some. Of about 220,000 clones listed, 65% to 85% are singletons. The V end was cut by 3 bases, the J end by 7 bases, with 14 bases between. Per germline, CDR1 MNHEY and CDR2 SMNVEV (reference sequence). The CDR3 sequence is 14 residues long. The sample was peripheral blood. The chain joins TRBV27 to TRBJ2-3, with a possible D match to TRBD1 (6 bases). The sequence derives from a woman in her fifties or sixties with acute or convalescent COVID-19. For the CDR3, the DNA is TGTGCCAGCAGTTTCCGGGGCGGACAGCATACGCAGTATTTT. It specifies CASSFRGGQHTQYF.